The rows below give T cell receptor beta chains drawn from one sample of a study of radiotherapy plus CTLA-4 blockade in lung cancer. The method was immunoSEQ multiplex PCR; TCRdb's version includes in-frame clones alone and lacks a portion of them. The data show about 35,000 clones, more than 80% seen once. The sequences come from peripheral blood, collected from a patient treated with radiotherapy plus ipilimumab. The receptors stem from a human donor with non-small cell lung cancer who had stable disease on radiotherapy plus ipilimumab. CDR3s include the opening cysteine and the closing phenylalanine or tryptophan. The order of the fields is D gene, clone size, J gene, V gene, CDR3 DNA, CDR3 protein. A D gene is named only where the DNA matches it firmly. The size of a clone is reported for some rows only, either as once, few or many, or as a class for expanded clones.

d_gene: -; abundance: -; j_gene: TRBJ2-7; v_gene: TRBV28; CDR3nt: TGTGCCAGCAGCCTCCTGGGAGTCAACTACGAGCAGTACTTC; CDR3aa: CASSLLGVNYEQYF
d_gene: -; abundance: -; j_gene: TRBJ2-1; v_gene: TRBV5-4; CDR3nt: TGTGCCAGCAGCTTATCCGGGATTTGGGTCTTC; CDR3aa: CASSLSGIWVF
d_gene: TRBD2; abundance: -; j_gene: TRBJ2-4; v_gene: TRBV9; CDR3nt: TGTGCCAGCAGCGGGGGGGGGAACATTCAGTACTTC; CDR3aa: CASSGGGNIQYF
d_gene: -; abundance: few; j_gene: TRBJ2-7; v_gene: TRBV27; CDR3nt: TGTGCCAGCAGTGCGGCCAGCTCCTACGAGCAGTACTTC; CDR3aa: CASSAASSYEQYF
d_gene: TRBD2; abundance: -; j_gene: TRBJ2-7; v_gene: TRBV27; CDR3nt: TGTGCCAGCAGTCTAGCGGGAGGCCCCTACGAGCAGTACTTC; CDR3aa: CASSLAGGPYEQYF
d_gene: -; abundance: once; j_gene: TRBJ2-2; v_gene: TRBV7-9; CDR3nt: TGTGCCAGCAGGCACATCACAGGGGAGCTGTTTTTT; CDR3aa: CASRHITGELFF
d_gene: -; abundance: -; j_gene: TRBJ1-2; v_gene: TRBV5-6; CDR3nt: TGTGCCAGCAGCTTGGCAGGGTTCCCGGATGGCTACACCTTC; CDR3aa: CASSLAGFPDGYTF
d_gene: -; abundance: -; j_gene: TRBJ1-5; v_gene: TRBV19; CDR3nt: TGTGCCAGTAGTATAAATGGGGCCGGCAATCAGCCCCAGCATTTT; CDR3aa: CASSINGAGNQPQHF
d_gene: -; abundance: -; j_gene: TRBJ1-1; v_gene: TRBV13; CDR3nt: TGTGCCAGCAGCTTAGGGGAGGGCACTGAAGCTTTCTTT; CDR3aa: CASSLGEGTEAFF
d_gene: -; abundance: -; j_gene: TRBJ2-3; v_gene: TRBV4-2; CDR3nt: TGTGCCAGCAGCCAAGATAGGTGGGAGCCTGGCACAGATACGCAGTATTTT; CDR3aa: CASSQDRWEPGTDTQYF
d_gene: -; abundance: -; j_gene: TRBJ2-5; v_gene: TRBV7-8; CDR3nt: TGTGCCAGCAGCTTCTGGGGAGAAGAGACCCAGTACTTC; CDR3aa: CASSFWGEETQYF
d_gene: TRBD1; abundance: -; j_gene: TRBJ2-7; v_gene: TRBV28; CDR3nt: TGTGCCAGCAGTTTATCGCCCGGACAGGGCCCGAACTTC; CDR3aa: CASSLSPGQGPNF
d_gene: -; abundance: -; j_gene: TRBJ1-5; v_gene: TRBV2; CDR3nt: TGTGCCAGCAGTGAAGGGGGGCAGAATCAGCCCCAGCATTTT; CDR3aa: CASSEGGQNQPQHF
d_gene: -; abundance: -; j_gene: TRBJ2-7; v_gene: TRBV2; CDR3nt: TGTGCCAGCATGCTTAGCGGAAGCTCCTACGAGCAGTACTTC; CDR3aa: CASMLSGSSYEQYF
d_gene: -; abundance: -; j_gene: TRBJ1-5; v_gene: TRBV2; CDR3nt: TGTGCCAGCAGACAGGACCTCTATAGCAATCAGCCCCAGCATTTT; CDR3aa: CASRQDLYSNQPQHF
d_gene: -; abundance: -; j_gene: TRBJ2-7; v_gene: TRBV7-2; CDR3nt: TGTGCCAGCAGCTTACGAGTTCTAACCGGTGAGAACGAGCAGTACTTC; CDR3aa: CASSLRVLTGENEQYF
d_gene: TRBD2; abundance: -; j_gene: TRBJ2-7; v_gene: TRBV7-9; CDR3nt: TGTGCCAGCAGCTCCACCCCCTTGAGTAGGCGGGGGGACGAGCAGTACTTC; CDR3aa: CASSSTPLSRRGDEQYF
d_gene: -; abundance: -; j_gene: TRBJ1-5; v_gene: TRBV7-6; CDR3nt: TGTGCCAGCAGCTTAATCGAACGACAGGAAGATCAGCCCCAGCATTTT; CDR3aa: CASSLIERQEDQPQHF
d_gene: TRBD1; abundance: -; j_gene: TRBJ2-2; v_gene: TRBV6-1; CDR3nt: TGTGCCAGCAGGGACAGGGGGTACACCGGGGAGCTGTTTTTT; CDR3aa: CASRDRGYTGELFF
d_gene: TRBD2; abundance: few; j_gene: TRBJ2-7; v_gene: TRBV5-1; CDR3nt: TGCGCCAGCAGCGACGGACTAGCGGGAGGGAGAGAGTACGAGCAGTACTTC; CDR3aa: CASSDGLAGGREYEQYF
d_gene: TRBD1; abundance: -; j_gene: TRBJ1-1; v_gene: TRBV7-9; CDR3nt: TGTGCCAGCAGCTCCCCGGGACAGCCTGAAGCTTTCTTT; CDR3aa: CASSSPGQPEAFF
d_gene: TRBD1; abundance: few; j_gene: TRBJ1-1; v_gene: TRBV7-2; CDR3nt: TGTGCCAGCAGCGTTTCAGGGGGCGGAGTATTGAACACTGAAGCTTTCTTT; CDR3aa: CASSVSGGGVLNTEAFF
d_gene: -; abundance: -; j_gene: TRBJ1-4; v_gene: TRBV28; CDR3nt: TGTGCCAGCAGTTTAGGTTCAGGGTTTAATGAAAAACTGTTTTTT; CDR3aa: CASSLGSGFNEKLFF
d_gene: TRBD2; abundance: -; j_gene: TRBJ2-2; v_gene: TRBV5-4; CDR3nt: TGTGCCAGCAGCCCCGGGGGGGGAGGGCCGGGCACCGGGGAGCTGTTTTTT; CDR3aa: CASSPGGGGPGTGELFF